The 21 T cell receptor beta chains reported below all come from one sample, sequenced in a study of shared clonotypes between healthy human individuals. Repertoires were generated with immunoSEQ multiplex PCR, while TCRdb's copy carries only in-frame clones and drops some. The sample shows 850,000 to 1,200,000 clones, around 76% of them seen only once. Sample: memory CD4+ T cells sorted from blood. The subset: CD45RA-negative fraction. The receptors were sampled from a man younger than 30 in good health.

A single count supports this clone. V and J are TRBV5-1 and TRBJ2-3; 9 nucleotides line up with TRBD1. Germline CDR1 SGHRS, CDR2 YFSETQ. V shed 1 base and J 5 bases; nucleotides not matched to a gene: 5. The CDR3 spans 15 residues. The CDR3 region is CASSLRGQGGDTQYF. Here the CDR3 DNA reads TGCGCCAGCAGCTTGAGGGGACAGGGAGGAGATACGCAGTATTTT.

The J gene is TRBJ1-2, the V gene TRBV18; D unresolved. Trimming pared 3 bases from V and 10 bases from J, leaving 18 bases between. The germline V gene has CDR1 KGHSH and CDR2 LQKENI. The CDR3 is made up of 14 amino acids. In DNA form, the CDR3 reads TGTGCCAGCTCACCCCCTGCTCGTCCTTGGTCCTACACCTTC. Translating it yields CASSPPARPWSYTF.

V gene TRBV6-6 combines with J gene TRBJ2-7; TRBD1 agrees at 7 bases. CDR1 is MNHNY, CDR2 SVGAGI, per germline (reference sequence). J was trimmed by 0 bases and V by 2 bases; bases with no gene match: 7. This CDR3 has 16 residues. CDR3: CASSYLDRPPSYEQYF. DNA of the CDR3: TGTGCCAGCAGTTACCTGGACAGGCCCCCCTCCTACGAGCAGTACTTC.

The CDR3 protein is CASSLRLMNTEAFF. CDR3 DNA: TGTGCCAGCAGCTTAAGACTTATGAACACTGAAGCTTTCTTT. This chain links TRBV7-9 with TRBJ1-1; D gene unclear. The CDR3 is 14 amino acids. In germline, CDR1 is SEHNR, CDR2 FQNEAQ (reference sequence). V lost 2 bases to trimming and J lost 0 bases, with 7 bases between them.

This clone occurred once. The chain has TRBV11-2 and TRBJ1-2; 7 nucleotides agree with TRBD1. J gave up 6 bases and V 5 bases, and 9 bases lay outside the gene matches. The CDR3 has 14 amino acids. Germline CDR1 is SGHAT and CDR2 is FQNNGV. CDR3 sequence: CASSAGGQAHGYTF. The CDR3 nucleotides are TGTGCCAGCAGCGCCGGCGGACAGGCCCATGGCTACACCTTC.

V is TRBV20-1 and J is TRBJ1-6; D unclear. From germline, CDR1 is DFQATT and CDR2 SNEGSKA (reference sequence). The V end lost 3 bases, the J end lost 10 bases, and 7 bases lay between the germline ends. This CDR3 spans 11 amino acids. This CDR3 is CSASRESPLHF. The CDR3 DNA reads TGCAGTGCTAGTCGAGAGTCACCCCTCCACTTT.

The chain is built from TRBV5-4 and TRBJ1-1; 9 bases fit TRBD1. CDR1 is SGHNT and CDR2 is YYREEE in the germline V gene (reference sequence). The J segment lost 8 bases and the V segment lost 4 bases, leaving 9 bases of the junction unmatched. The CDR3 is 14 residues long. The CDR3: CASSLDRGMGEAFF. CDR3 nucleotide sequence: TGTGCCAGCAGCCTAGACAGGGGGATGGGGGAAGCTTTCTTT.

The CDR3 reads CASSPVWSKADTQYF. CDR3 nucleotide sequence: TGTGCCAGCTCACCGGTCTGGAGTAAGGCAGATACGCAGTATTTT. The J gene is TRBJ2-3, the V gene TRBV18; no reliable D call. Germline V lookup: CDR1 KGHSH, CDR2 LQKENI. The V end was cut by 3 bases, the J end by 4 bases, with 14 bases between. This CDR3 contains 15 residues.

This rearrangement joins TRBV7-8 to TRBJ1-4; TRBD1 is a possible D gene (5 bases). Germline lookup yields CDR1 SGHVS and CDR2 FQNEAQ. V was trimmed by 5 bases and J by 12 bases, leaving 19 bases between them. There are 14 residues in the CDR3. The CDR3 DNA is TGTGCCAGCAGCCCCGCCCGGGGCCCGTATGAACTGTTTTTT. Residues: CASSPARGPYELFF.

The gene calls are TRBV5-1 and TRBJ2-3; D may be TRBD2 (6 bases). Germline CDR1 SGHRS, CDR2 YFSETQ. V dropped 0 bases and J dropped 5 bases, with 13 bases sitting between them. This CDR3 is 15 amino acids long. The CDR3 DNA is TGCGCCAGCAGCTTGGTCATAGGCGGGGTAGATACGCAGTATTTT. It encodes CASSLVIGGVDTQYF.

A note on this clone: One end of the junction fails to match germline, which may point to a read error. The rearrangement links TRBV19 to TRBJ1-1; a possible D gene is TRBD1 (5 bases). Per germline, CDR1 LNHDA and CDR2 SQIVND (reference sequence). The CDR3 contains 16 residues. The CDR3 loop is CASSIGSPGPSTEAFF. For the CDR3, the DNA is TGTGCCAGTAGTATAGGCTCTCCAGGGCCATCCACTGAGGCTTTCTTT.

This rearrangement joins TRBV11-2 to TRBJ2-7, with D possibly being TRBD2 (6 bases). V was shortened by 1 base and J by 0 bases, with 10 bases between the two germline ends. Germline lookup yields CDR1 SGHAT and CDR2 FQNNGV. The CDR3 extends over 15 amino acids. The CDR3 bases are TGTGCCAGCAGCTTAGTCCGGGGGAGCTCCTACGAGCAGTACTTC. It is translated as CASSLVRGSSYEQYF.

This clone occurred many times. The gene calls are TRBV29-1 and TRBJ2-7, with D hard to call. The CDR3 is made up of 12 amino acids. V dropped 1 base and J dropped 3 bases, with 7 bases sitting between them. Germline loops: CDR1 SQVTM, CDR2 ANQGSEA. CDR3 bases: TGCAGCGTTGAAGCCTCGGGCTACGAGCAGTACTTC. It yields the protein CSVEASGYEQYF.

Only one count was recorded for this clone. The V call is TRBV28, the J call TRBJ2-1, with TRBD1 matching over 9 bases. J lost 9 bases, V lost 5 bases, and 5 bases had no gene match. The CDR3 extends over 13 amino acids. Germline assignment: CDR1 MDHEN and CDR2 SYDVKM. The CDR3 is CASSPGQGGEQFF. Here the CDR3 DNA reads TGTGCCAGCAGTCCGGGACAGGGCGGTGAGCAGTTCTTC.

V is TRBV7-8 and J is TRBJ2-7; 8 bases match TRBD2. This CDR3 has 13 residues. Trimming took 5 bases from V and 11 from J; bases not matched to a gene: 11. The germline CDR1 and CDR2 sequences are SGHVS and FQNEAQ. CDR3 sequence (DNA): TGTGCCAGCAGCGATAACTTAGCGGGAATGAAGTACTTC. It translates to CASSDNLAGMKYF.

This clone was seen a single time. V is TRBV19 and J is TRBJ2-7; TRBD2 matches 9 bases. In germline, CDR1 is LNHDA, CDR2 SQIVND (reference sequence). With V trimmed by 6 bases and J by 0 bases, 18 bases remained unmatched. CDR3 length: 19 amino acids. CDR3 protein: CASSHPVGAAGGVSYEQYF. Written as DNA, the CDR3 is TGTGCCAGTAGCCACCCGGTTGGGGCAGCGGGAGGCGTCTCCTACGAGCAGTACTTC.

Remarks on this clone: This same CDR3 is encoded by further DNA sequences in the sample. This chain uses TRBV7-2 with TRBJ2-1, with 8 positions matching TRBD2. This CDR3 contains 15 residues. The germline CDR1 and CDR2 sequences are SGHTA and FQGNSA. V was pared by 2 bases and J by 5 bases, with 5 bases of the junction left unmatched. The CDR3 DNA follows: TGTGCCAGCAGCTTAAGAACGGGAGGGAACAATGAGCAGTTCTTC. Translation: CASSLRTGGNNEQFF. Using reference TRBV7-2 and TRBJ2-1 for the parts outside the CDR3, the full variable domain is GAGVSQSPSNKVTEKGKDVELRCDPISGHTALYWYRQSLGQGLEFLIYFQGNSAPDKSGLPSDRFSAERTGGSVSTLTIQRTQQEDSAVYLCASSLRTGGNNEQFFGPGTRLTVL.

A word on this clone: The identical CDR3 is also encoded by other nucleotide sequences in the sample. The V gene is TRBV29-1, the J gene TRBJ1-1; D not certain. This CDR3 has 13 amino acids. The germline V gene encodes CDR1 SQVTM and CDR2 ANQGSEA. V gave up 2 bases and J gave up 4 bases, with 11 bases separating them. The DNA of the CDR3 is TGCAGCGTTGAACAAGGCCGGGGCACTGAAGCTTTCTTT. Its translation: CSVEQGRGTEAFF.

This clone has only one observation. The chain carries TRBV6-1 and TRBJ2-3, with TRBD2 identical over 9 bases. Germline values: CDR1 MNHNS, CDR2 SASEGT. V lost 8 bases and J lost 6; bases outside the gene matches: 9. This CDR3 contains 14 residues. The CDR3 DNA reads TGTGCCAGCCCCGTAACTAGCGGGTCCGATACGCAGTATTTT. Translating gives CASPVTSGSDTQYF.

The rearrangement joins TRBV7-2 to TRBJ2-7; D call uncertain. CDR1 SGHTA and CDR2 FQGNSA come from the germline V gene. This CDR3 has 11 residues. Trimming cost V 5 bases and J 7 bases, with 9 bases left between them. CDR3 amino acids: CASSLRTEQYF. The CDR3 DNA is TGTGCCAGCAGCCTAAGAACGGAGCAGTACTTC.

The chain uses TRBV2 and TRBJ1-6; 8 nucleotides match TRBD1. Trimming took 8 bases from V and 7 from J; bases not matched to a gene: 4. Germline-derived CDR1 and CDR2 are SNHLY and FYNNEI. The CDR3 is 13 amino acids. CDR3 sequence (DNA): TGTGCCAGCGGGGGACAGGAGAATTCACCCCTCCACTTT. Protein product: CASGGQENSPLHF.